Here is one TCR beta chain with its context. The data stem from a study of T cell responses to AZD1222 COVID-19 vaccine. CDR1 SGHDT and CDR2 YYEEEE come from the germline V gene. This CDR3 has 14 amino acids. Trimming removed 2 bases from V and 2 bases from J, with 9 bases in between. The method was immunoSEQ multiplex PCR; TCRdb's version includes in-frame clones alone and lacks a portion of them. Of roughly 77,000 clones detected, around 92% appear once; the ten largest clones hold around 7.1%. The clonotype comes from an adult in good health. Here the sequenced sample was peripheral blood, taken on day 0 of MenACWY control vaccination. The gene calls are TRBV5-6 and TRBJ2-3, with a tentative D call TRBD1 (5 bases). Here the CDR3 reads CASSFIQDTDTQYF. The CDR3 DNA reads TGTGCCAGCAGCTTCATACAGGACACAGATACGCAGTATTTT.